The clone carrying this TCR beta chain was observed once. Produced via immunoSEQ multiplex PCR; TCRdb's table is partial and in-frame only. The table has about 260,000 clones, around 83% seen once. These data belong to a study of blood T cell repertoires in COVID-19. In the study overall: From T cells, B-cell-depleted T cells, or PBMCs came the material, which was cDNA or gDNA.

CDR1 and CDR2 from the germline V gene are ENHRY and SYGVKD. The CDR3 totals 12 residues. V lost 4 bases and J lost 5, with 8 bases in between. The rearrangement links TRBV10-3 to TRBJ2-5, with D perhaps TRBD1 (6 bases). Sequencing was performed on peripheral blood. This receptor was taken from a man between 18 and 29 years old with active or convalescent COVID-19. DNA of the CDR3: TGTGCCATCAGTGGCAGGGGCGAGACCCAGTACTTC. This codes for CAISGRGETQYF.